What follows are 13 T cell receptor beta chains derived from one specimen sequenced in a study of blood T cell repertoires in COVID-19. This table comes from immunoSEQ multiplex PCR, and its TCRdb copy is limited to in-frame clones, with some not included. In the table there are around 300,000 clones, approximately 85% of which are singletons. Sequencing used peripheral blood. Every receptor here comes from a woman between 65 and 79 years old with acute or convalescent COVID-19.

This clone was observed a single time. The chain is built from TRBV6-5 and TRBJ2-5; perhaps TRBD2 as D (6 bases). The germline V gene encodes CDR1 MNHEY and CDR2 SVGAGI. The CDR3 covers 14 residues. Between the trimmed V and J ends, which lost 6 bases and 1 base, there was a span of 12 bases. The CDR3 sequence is CASRQRVRQETQYF. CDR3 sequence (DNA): TGTGCCAGCAGACAGCGGGTCCGCCAAGAGACCCAGTACTTC.

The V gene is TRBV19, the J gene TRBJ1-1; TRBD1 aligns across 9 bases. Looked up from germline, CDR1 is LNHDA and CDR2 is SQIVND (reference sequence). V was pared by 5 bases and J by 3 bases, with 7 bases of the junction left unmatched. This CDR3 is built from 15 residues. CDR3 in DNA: TGTGCCAGTAGTCTAAACACAGGGGGCTACACTGAAGCTTTCTTT. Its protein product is CASSLNTGGYTEAFF.

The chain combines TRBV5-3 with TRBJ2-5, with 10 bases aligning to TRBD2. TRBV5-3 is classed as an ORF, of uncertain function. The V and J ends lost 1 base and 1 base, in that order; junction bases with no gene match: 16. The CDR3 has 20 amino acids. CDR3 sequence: CARSLIGTSDYPLRQETQYF. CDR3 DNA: TGTGCCAGAAGCTTGATTGGGACTAGCGACTACCCCTTACGCCAAGAGACCCAGTACTTC.

CDR3 DNA: TGCGCCAGCAGCTTGGCCGAGGGATACTATGGCTACACCTTC. It specifies CASSLAEGYYGYTF. The rearrangement links TRBV5-1 to TRBJ1-2; D uncertain. V shed 0 bases and J shed 3 bases, with 9 bases lying between them. The CDR3 has 14 residues. Germline-derived CDR1 and CDR2 are SGHRS and YFSETQ.

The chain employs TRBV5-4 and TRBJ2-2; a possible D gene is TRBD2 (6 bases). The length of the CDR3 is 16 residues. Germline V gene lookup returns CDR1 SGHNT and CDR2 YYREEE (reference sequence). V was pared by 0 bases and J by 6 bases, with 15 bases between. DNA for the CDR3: TGTGCCAGCAGCTTGGAGACTAGTGGGGGTCCCGGGGAGCTGTTTTTT. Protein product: CASSLETSGGPGELFF.

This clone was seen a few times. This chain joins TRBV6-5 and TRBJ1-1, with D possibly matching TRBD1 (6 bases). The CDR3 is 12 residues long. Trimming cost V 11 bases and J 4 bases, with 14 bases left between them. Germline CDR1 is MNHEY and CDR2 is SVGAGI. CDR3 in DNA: TGTGCCGCATCCAGGGGTGGCACTGAAGCTTTCTTT. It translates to CAASRGGTEAFF.

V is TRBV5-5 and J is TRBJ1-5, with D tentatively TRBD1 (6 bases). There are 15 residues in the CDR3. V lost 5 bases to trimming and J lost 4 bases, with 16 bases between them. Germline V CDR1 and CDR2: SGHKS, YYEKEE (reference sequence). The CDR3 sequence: CASSQRTGSNQPQHF. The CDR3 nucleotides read TGTGCCAGCAGTCAACGTACAGGGTCTAATCAGCCCCAGCATTTT.

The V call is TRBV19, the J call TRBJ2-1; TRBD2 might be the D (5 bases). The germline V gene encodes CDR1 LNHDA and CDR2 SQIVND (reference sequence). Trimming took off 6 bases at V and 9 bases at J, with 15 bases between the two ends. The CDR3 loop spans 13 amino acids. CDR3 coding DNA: TGTGCCAGTAGAGGTACCGGGGATCTTGAGCAGTTCTTC. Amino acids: CASRGTGDLEQFF.

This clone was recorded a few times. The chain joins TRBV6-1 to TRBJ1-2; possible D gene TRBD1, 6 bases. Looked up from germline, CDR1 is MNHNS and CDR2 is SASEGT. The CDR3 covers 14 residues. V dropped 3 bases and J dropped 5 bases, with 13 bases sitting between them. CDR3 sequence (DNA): TGTGCCAGCAGTGAGGGTCATCAGGGGTATGGCTACACCTTC. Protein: CASSEGHQGYGYTF.

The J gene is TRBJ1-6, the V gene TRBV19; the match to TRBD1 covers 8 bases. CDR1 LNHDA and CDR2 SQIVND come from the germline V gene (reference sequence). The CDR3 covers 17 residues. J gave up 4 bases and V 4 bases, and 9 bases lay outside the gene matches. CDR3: CASSTHPTGAYNSPLHF. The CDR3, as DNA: TGTGCCAGTAGTACCCACCCGACAGGGGCGTATAATTCACCCCTCCACTTT.

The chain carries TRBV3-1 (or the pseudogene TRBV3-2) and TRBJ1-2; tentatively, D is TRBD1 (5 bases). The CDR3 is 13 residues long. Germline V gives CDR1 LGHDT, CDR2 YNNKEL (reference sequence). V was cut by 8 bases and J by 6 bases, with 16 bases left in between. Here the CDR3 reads CASSLGGRDGYTF. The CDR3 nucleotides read TGTGCCAGCTCTTTGGGGGGGAGGGATGGCTACACCTTC.

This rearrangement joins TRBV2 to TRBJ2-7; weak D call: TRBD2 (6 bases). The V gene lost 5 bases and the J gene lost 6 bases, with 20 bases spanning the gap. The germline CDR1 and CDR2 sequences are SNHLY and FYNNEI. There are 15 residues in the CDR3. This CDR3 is CASSPTGRTWGEQYF. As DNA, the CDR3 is TGTGCCAGCAGTCCCACGGGGAGGACCTGGGGCGAGCAGTACTTC.

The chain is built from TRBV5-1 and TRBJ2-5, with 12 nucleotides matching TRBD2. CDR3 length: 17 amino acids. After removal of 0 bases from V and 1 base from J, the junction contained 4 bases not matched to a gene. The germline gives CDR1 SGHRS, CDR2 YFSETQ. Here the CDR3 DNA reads TGCGCCAGCAGCTTGGGGCAACTAGCGGGGGGCCAAGAGACCCAGTACTTC. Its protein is CASSLGQLAGGQETQYF.